This T cell receptor beta chain came from a study of identical twins. CDR3 size: 16 residues. Trimming stripped 1 base from V and 0 bases from J, with 12 bases between. Germline assignment: CDR1 SGHVS and CDR2 FQNEAQ. TCRdb passed the 5' RACE reads through MiXCR, listing each CDR3 protein once. The sample shows 1.5 million to 2 million distinct CDR3 sequences, around 33% of them seen only once. Sequences were obtained from cord blood. This receptor was obtained from a newborn girl in good health. This chain joins TRBV7-8 and TRBJ1-2; no clear D. The CDR3 spells CASSLGAGKPNYGYTF. The CDR3 DNA reads as TGTGCCAGCAGCTTAGGGGCCGGCAAGCCTAACTATGGCTACACCTTC. The whole variable domain, remainder taken from reference TRBV7-8 and TRBJ1-2, is GAGVSQSPRYKVAKRGQDVALRCDPISGHVSLFWYQQALGQGPEFLTYFQNEAQLDKSGLPSDRFFAERPEGSVSTLKIQRTQQEDSAVYLCASSLGAGKPNYGYTFGSGTRLTVV.